The 9 T cell receptor beta chains below all came from one sample that was sequenced in a study of identical twins. In TCRdb, the 5' RACE reads were re-called with MiXCR into one record per CDR3 protein. The sample lists 700,000 to 950,000 distinct CDR3 sequences, 9% to 15% occurring once. The same sample was also used in a study of yellow fever vaccine responses in identical twins.

The sequencing sample was made of PBMCs. Receptors were obtained from a woman in her late teens or twenties in good health.

The V and J genes are TRBV12-3 or TRBV12-4 and TRBJ2-3; TRBD1 aligns across 7 bases. The CDR3 consists of 15 residues. The V segment lost 2 bases and the J segment 6 bases; nucleotides outside the gene matches: 8. This CDR3 reads CASSLSTGFGDTQYF. The CDR3 DNA is TGTGCCAGCAGTTTATCGACAGGGTTTGGTGATACGCAGTATTTT.

V usage is TRBV5-1 and J usage is TRBJ2-7, with D perhaps matching TRBD1 (6 bases). The CDR3 consists of 13 residues. Germline CDR1 is SGHRS and CDR2 is YFSETQ. V was clipped by 9 bases and J by 6 bases, with 19 bases between them. CDR3 nucleotide sequence: TGCGCCAACCACAGGGATTCGATGGGCGAGCAGTACGTC. It translates to CANHRDSMGEQYV.

This clonotype was detected a few times. V is TRBV7-8 and J is TRBJ2-3, with TRBD2 identical over 9 bases. V trimming: 1 base; J trimming: 2 bases; junction bases outside the gene matches: 7. CDR1 is SGHVS, CDR2 FQNEAQ, per germline. This CDR3 is 17 amino acids long. The CDR3 spells CASSLGVAGALTDTQYF. For the CDR3, the DNA is TGTGCCAGCAGCTTAGGAGTAGCGGGAGCACTCACAGATACGCAGTATTTT. Looking up the rest from reference TRBV7-8 and TRBJ2-3 gives the full variable domain: GAGVSQSPRYKVAKRGQDVALRCDPISGHVSLFWYQQALGQGPEFLTYFQNEAQLDKSGLPSDRFFAERPEGSVSTLKIQRTQQEDSAVYLCASSLGVAGALTDTQYFGPGTRLTVL.

The chain has TRBV27 and TRBJ2-1; 7 bases line up with TRBD2. CDR1 and CDR2 (germline): MNHEY, SMNVEV (reference sequence). The CDR3 covers 13 residues. V dropped 5 bases and J dropped 7; count of bases not matched to a gene: 5. In nucleotides, the CDR3 is TGTGCCAGCAGTACCCGCGGGGGTAATGAGCAGTTCTTC. This encodes CASSTRGGNEQFF.

The V and J genes are TRBV7-6 and TRBJ2-2, with a tentative D call TRBD2 (7 bases). This CDR3 is 13 amino acids long. Germline V CDR1 and CDR2: SGHVS, FNYEAQ. V was trimmed by 5 bases and J by 6 bases, leaving 10 bases between them. Here the CDR3 DNA reads TGTGCCAGCAGCGGGGGGGCAGCCGGGGAGCTGTTTTTT. This encodes CASSGGAAGELFF.

This chain links TRBV21-1 with TRBJ2-7. TRBV21-1 is a recognized pseudogene. This CDR3 is built from 13 residues. This CDR3 reads CASRRDSSYEQYV. The DNA for the CDR3 is TGTGCCAGCAGGAGAGACAGCTCCTACGAGCAGTACGTC.

The rearrangement uses TRBV7-2 and TRBJ2-1; 8 nucleotides agree with TRBD1. Germline loops: CDR1 SGHTA, CDR2 FQGNSA. The CDR3 length is 16 residues. V was pared by 2 bases and J by 9 bases, with 12 bases of the junction left unmatched. CDR3 DNA: TGTGCCAGCAGCTTATTGAGCCAGGGGGCGCCCAGTGAGCAGTTCTTC. Translation gives CASSLLSQGAPSEQFF.

This clonotype was seen a handful of times. The J gene is TRBJ2-2, the V gene TRBV2; D call uncertain. Trimming removed 4 bases from V and 5 bases from J, with 11 bases in between. CDR1 is SNHLY and CDR2 is FYNNEI in the germline V gene. The CDR3 covers 14 residues. CDR3 in DNA: TGTGCCAGCAGTGTTCCGGATTGGACCGGGGAGCTGTTTTTT. Translation: CASSVPDWTGELFF.

This clonotype was seen only a few times. This chain connects TRBV5-4 to TRBJ2-1, with D possibly TRBD2 on 7 matching bases. Germline V CDR1 and CDR2: SGHNT, YYREEE (reference sequence). The CDR3 sequence is 17 residues long. The V and J ends lost 7 bases and 3 bases respectively, with 23 bases between them. The CDR3: CASAREGRGAVYNEQFF. Written as DNA, the CDR3 is TGTGCCAGCGCAAGAGAAGGCCGGGGGGCAGTCTACAATGAGCAGTTCTTC.